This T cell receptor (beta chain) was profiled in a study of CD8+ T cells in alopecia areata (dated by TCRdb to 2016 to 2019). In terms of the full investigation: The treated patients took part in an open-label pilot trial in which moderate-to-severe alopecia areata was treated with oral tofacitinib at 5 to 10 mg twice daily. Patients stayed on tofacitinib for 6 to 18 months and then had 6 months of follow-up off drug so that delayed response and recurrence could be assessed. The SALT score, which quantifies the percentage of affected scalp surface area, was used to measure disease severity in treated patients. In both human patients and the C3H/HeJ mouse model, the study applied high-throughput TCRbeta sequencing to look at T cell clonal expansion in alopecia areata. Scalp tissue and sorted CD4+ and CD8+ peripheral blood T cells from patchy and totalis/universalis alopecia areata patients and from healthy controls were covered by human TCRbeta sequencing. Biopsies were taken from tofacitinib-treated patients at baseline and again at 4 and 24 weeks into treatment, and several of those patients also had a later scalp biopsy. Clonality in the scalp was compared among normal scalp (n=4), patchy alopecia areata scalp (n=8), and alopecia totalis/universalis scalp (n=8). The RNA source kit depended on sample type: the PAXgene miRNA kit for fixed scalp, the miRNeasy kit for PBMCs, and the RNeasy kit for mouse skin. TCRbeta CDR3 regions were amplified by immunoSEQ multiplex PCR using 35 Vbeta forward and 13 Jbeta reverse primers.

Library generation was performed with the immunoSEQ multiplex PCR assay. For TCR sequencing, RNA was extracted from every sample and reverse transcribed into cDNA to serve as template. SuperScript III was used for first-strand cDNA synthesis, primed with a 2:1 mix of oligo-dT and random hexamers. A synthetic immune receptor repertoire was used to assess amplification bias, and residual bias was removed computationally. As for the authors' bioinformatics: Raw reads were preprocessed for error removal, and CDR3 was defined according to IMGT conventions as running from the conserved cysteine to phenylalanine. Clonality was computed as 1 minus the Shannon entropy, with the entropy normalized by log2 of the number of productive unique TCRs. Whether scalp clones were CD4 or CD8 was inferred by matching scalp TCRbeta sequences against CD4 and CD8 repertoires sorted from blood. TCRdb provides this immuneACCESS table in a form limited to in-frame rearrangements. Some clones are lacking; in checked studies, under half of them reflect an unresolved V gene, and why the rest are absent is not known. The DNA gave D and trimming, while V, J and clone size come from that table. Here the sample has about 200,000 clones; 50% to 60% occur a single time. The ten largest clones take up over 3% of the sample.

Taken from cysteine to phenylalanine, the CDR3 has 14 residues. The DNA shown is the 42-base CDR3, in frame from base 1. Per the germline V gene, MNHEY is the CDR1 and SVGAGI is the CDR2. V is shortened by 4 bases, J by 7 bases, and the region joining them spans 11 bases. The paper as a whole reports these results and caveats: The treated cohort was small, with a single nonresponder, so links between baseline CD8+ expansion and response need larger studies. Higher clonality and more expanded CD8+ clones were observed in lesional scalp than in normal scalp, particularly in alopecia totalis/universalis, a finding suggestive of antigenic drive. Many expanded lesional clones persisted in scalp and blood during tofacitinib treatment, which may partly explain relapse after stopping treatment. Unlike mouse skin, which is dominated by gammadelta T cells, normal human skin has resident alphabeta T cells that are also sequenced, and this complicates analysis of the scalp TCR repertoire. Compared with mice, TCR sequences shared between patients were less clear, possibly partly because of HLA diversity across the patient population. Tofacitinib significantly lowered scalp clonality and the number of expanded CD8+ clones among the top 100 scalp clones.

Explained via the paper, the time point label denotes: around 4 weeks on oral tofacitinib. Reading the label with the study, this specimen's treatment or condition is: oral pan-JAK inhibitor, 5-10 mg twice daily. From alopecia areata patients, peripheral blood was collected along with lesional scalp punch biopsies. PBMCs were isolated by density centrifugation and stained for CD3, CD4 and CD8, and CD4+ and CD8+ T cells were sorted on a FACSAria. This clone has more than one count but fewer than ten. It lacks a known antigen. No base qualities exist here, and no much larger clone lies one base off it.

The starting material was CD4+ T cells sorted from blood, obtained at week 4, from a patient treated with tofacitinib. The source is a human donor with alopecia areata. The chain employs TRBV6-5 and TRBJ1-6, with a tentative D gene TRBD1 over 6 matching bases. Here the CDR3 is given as CASSWTVGNSPLHF. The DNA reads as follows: TGTGCCAGCAGTTGGACAGTGGGCAATTCACCCCTCCACTTT.